Below, 17 T cell receptor beta chains from the same sample are listed, as sequenced in a study of early stage breast cancer tumors. Data came from immunoSEQ multiplex PCR; TCRdb stores just in-frame clones and leaves some out. Of over 40,000 clones listed, approximately 78% are singletons. Sequences were obtained from blood. The receptor source for this set is a person aged 40-50 years with breast cancer.

This clone showed up just a few times. The J gene is TRBJ2-1, the V gene TRBV2; 12 nucleotides line up with TRBD2. Germline V gene sequence: CDR1 SNHLY, CDR2 FYNNEI. The junction had 11 bases not matched to a gene; V was cut back by 8 bases and J by 6 bases. The CDR3 extends over 16 amino acids. Here the CDR3 reads CASESSGRARGNEQFF. CDR3 DNA: TGTGCCAGCGAGTCTAGCGGGAGGGCCAGAGGCAATGAGCAGTTCTTC.

The chain couples TRBV11-3 to TRBJ2-7; 7 bases are shared with TRBD2. The CDR3 covers 14 residues. Per germline, CDR1 SGHNT and CDR2 YENEEA. Losses at the gene ends were 1 base for V and 3 bases for J; bases not matched to a gene: 3. CDR3 coding DNA: TGTGCCAGCAGCTTAGGTCGGGGGGTCTACGAGCAGTACTTC. Protein product: CASSLGRGVYEQYF.

The chain has TRBV19 and TRBJ2-7, with TRBD1 matching 9 bases. The germline CDR1 and CDR2 sequences are LNHDA and SQIVND (reference sequence). V dropped 5 bases and J dropped 3; count of bases not matched to a gene: 5. The length of the CDR3 is 14 residues. CDR3 residues: CASSSRGQGYEQYF. CDR3 sequence (DNA): TGTGCCAGTAGTTCCCGGGGACAGGGCTACGAGCAGTACTTC. The full variable domain, completed using reference TRBV19 and TRBJ2-7, is DGGITQSPKYLFRKEGQNVTLSCEQNLNHDAMYWYRQDPGQGLRLIYYSQIVNDFQKGDIAEGYSVSREKKESFPLTVTSAQKNPTAFYLCASSSRGQGYEQYFGPGTRLTVT.

This rearrangement joins TRBV7-4 to TRBJ2-1; TRBD2 matches at 8 bases. V was pared by 6 bases and J by 8 bases, with 15 bases of the junction left unmatched. Germline V gives CDR1 SGHVT, CDR2 SQSDAQ. This CDR3 has 16 amino acids. CDR3 protein: CASSASVGRAVDEQFF. The CDR3 coding sequence is TGTGCCAGCAGTGCCTCTGTCGGGAGGGCCGTGGATGAGCAGTTCTTC.

The chain combines TRBV6-5 with TRBJ2-3, with TRBD2 matching over 11 bases. V trimming: 7 bases; J trimming: 2 bases; junction bases outside the gene matches: 5. The CDR3 is 15 amino acids. The V gene's germline CDR1 is MNHEY and CDR2 SVGAGI. CDR3 protein: CASTAGLAATDTQYF. DNA for the CDR3: TGTGCCAGCACTGCGGGACTAGCGGCCACAGATACGCAGTATTTT.

The chain uses TRBV7-3 and TRBJ1-1, with D unresolved. Germline CDR1 is SGHTA and CDR2 is FQGTGA. The V gene lost 0 bases and the J gene lost 6 bases, with 8 bases spanning the gap. CDR3 size: 13 residues. The CDR3 protein is CASSLTASSEAFF. In DNA, the CDR3 is TGTGCCAGCAGCTTAACAGCGTCGTCTGAAGCTTTCTTT.

The chain carries TRBV10-3 and TRBJ2-7; 7 bases agree with TRBD2. CDR1 is ENHRY, CDR2 SYGVKD, per germline. V lost 9 bases to trimming and J lost 3 bases; unmatched junction nucleotides: 5. The CDR3 runs 12 residues. The CDR3 loop is CAIASGDYEQYF. The CDR3, as DNA: TGTGCCATTGCGAGCGGGGACTACGAGCAGTACTTC.

This clone was seen a single time. CDR3 protein: CASSLYGGGGTDTQYF. The CDR3 nucleotides are TGTGCCAGCAGCTTATATGGGGGAGGGGGCACAGATACGCAGTATTTT. The chain joins TRBV7-9 to TRBJ2-3; TRBD2 matches at 7 bases. Germline CDR1 SEHNR, CDR2 FQNEAQ (reference sequence). The V and J ends lost 2 bases and 1 base, in that order; junction bases with no gene match: 6. This CDR3 region has 16 residues.

The V gene is TRBV7-8, the J gene TRBJ1-5, with D possibly TRBD1 on 5 matching bases. The CDR3 has 12 amino acids. V was shortened by 1 base and J by 9 bases, with 7 bases between the two germline ends. From germline, CDR1 is SGHVS and CDR2 FQNEAQ. The CDR3 here is CASSLVQGPQHF. The CDR3 region has the DNA TGTGCCAGCAGCTTAGTGCAGGGGCCCCAGCATTTT.

The chain's CDR3 is CASSAGQGSLDGYTF. CDR3 nucleotides: TGTGCCAGCAGCGCGGGACAGGGCTCGTTGGATGGCTACACCTTC. The chain is built from TRBV9 and TRBJ1-2; 9 bases match TRBD1. The CDR3 is 15 amino acids. V lost 3 bases to trimming and J lost 6 bases; unmatched junction nucleotides: 9. Germline CDR1 SGDLS, CDR2 YYNGEE.

This clone occurred once. The chain has TRBV9 and TRBJ2-1; 11 bases line up with TRBD2. Germline V gene lookup returns CDR1 SGDLS and CDR2 YYNGEE. This CDR3 contains 18 residues. J lost 9 bases, V lost 0 bases, and 14 bases had no gene match. CDR3: CASSVVSPSLLAGVEQFF. CDR3 DNA sequence: TGTGCCAGCAGCGTAGTTTCCCCATCATTACTAGCGGGAGTTGAGCAGTTCTTC.

The rearrangement joins TRBV5-4 to TRBJ2-7, with no clear D. The germline CDR1 and CDR2 sequences are SGHNT and YYREEE (reference sequence). V was clipped by 2 bases and J by 3 bases, with 6 bases between them. This CDR3 has 12 amino acids. The CDR3 DNA sequence: TGTGCCAGCAGCTTTTCACACTACGAGCAGTACTTC. Translating it yields CASSFSHYEQYF.

This clone was recorded a few times. The chain couples TRBV27 to TRBJ1-2, with TRBD1 identical over 9 bases. The V gene's germline CDR1 is MNHEY and CDR2 SMNVEV (reference sequence). The CDR3 length is 15 residues. After removal of 5 bases from V and 5 bases from J, the junction contained 9 bases not matched to a gene. CDR3 bases: TGTGCCAGCAGTCCTCCGGGACAGGGATGGTATGGCTACACCTTC. Protein sequence: CASSPPGQGWYGYTF.

This clone was seen more than once but under ten times. V usage is TRBV6-1 and J usage is TRBJ2-3, with 8 bases aligning to TRBD2. The CDR3 has 15 amino acids. J lost 1 base, V lost 6 bases, and 6 bases had no gene match. CDR1 and CDR2 (germline): MNHNS, SASEGT. CDR3: CASSPQAGGTDTQYF. As DNA, the CDR3 is TGTGCCAGCAGCCCCCAAGCGGGAGGCACAGATACGCAGTATTTT.

With regard to this clone: Other DNA variants within this sample encode the same CDR3. The chain carries TRBV2 and TRBJ2-7, with D tentatively TRBD2 (5 bases). Germline V CDR1 and CDR2: SNHLY, FYNNEI. V was trimmed by 6 bases and J by 3 bases, leaving 9 bases between them. This CDR3 has 12 amino acids. Here the CDR3 reads CASSRGGYEQYF. DNA for the CDR3: TGTGCCAGCAGCCGCGGAGGCTACGAGCAGTACTTC. Full variable domain (rest looked up from reference TRBV2 and TRBJ2-7): EPEVTQTPSHQVTQMGQEVILRCVPISNHLYFYWYRQILGQKVEFLVSFYNNEISEKSEIFDDQFSVERPDGSNFTLKIRSTKLEDSAMYFCASSRGGYEQYFGPGTRLTVT.

The chain combines TRBV5-1 with TRBJ2-1; D gene unclear. In germline, CDR1 is SGHRS, CDR2 YFSETQ. Deletions cut 0 bases from V and 6 bases from J, with 13 bases between. There are 15 residues in the CDR3. The CDR3: CASSLGPGGSNEQFF. Here the CDR3 DNA reads TGCGCCAGCAGCTTGGGACCCGGTGGAAGCAATGAGCAGTTCTTC.

There are a few counts of this clone. The chain uses TRBV6-4 and TRBJ2-7; TRBD1 is a possible D gene (5 bases). The CDR3 spans 13 residues. V lost 0 bases, J lost 6 bases, and 9 bases lay in between. CDR1 and CDR2 from the germline V gene are MRHNA and SNTAGT. CDR3 DNA: TGTGCCAGCAGTGACTCGAATACAGGCGAGCAGTACTTC. Amino acid sequence: CASSDSNTGEQYF.